What follows are 21 T cell receptor beta chains derived from one specimen sequenced in a study of T cells in localized non-small cell lung cancer. Only in-frame clones appear in the TCRdb table, and some are missing; sequencing was by immunoSEQ multiplex PCR. The profile covers more than 45,000 clones, with roughly 83% appearing a single time and about a sixth taken by the ten largest. The sample in question was peripheral blood mononuclear cells, obtained before any cancer treatment. Every receptor here comes from a man between 40 and 70 years old with stage III lung adenocarcinoma.

The chain combines TRBV21-1 with TRBJ2-7. TRBV21-1 is a pseudogene segment. The CDR3 loop spans 14 amino acids. The CDR3 sequence is CASSKGGCPNEQYF. As DNA, the CDR3 is TGTGCCAGCAGCAAAGGGGGATGCCCCAACGAGCAGTACTTC.

V and J are TRBV12-5 and TRBJ2-3; tentative D call: TRBD1 (6 bases). V lost 6 bases to trimming and J lost 0 bases, with 10 bases between them. The CDR3 has 14 amino acids. Per germline, CDR1 LGHNT and CDR2 FRNRAP. The CDR3 region has the DNA TGTGCTAGTGGGACAGGCCTTAGCACAGATACGCAGTATTTT. Protein product: CASGTGLSTDTQYF.

Comment on this clone: Other DNA sequences in the sample encode the same CDR3. The chain links TRBV6-5 to TRBJ1-1; no clear D gene. This CDR3 region has 14 residues. With 5 bases removed from V and 1 base from J, the gap between germline ends came to 11 bases. Germline lookup yields CDR1 MNHEY and CDR2 SVGAGI. The CDR3 protein is CASSPRTGNTEAFF. CDR3 nucleotides: TGTGCCAGCAGTCCTCGGACGGGGAACACTGAAGCTTTCTTT.

V is TRBV19 and J is TRBJ1-4; no definite D call. Trimming shortened V by 7 bases and J by 0 bases, and 9 bases separated the two germline ends. Germline V lookup: CDR1 LNHDA, CDR2 SQIVND (reference sequence). This CDR3 has 14 residues. The CDR3 loop is CASKDSSTNEKLFF. The CDR3 coding sequence is TGTGCCAGTAAGGACTCATCAACTAATGAAAAACTGTTTTTT.

The V gene is TRBV9, the J gene TRBJ1-4; no clear D gene. Germline loops: CDR1 SGDLS, CDR2 YYNGEE. V shed 0 bases and J shed 5 bases, with 5 bases lying between them. The CDR3 sequence is 13 residues long. CDR3 residues: CASSVGLNEKLFF. The DNA for the CDR3 is TGTGCCAGCAGCGTAGGGCTCAATGAAAAACTGTTTTTT. Filled out from reference TRBV9 and TRBJ1-4, the complete variable domain reads DSGVTQTPKHLITATGQRVTLRCSPRSGDLSVYWYQQSLDQGLQFLIQYYNGEERAKGNILERFSAQQFPDLHSELNLSSLELGDSALYFCASSVGLNEKLFFGSGTQLSVL.

The chain has TRBV30 and TRBJ2-7, with a tentative D call TRBD1 (5 bases). Germline CDR1 and CDR2: GTSNPN and SVGIG (reference sequence). The CDR3 is made up of 12 amino acids. V lost 2 bases, J lost 2 bases, and 7 bases lay in between. The DNA for the CDR3 is TGTGCCTGGAGTACAGGTCCCTACGAGCAGTACTTC. Protein sequence: CAWSTGPYEQYF.

V usage is TRBV7-8 and J usage is TRBJ1-4; D uncertain. This CDR3 is 13 amino acids long. Trimming removed 4 bases from V and 8 bases from J, with 11 bases in between. CDR1 and CDR2 (germline): SGHVS, FQNEAQ. DNA for the CDR3: TGTGCCAGCAGCTCCCGGGAAAGAGAAAAACTGTTTTTT. Its protein is CASSSREREKLFF.

The V and J genes are TRBV6-1 and TRBJ2-1, with 7 bases that match TRBD1. Losses at the gene ends were 7 bases for V and 7 bases for J; bases not matched to a gene: 10. There are 14 residues in the CDR3. The germline V gene encodes CDR1 MNHNS and CDR2 SASEGT. CDR3 coding DNA: TGTGCCAGCACCGCCGGGCCGGACAGGAATGAGCAGTTCTTC. Residues: CASTAGPDRNEQFF.

This rearrangement joins TRBV5-1 to TRBJ2-5; D is possibly TRBD1 (6 bases). The DNA end is more similar to TRBJ2-7, so the J call may be wrong. CDR1 SGHRS and CDR2 YFSETQ come from the germline V gene. The CDR3 has 12 residues. The CDR3 DNA follows: TGCGCCAGCTCCTCAACAGGGTACGAGCAGTACTTC. Translation gives CASSSTGYEQYF.

V is TRBV28 and J is TRBJ1-1; 8 bases line up with TRBD1. CDR1 and CDR2 from the germline V gene are MDHEN and SYDVKM. The CDR3 is 15 amino acids. The V and J ends lost 5 bases and 5 bases, in that order; junction bases with no gene match: 10. CDR3 loop: CASSIPTGASTEAFF. For the CDR3, the DNA is TGTGCCAGCAGTATTCCGACAGGGGCTAGTACTGAAGCTTTCTTT.

The chain couples TRBV30 to TRBJ1-3, with 7 bases matching TRBD1. Germline CDR1 and CDR2: GTSNPN and SVGIG (reference sequence). This CDR3 comprises 14 residues. After removal of 3 bases from V and 0 bases from J, the junction contained 2 bases not matched to a gene. The CDR3 DNA reads TGTGCCTGGAGGACAGGGACCTCTGGAAACACCATATATTTT. This encodes CAWRTGTSGNTIYF.

This chain joins TRBV18 and TRBJ2-1; the D gene is possibly TRBD1 (5 bases). V was trimmed by 2 bases and J by 9 bases, leaving 11 bases between them. CDR1 KGHSH and CDR2 LQKENI come from the germline V gene. This CDR3 region has 13 residues. CDR3 residues: CASSPSGQGEQFF. The CDR3 coding sequence is TGTGCCAGCTCACCATCTGGTCAGGGTGAGCAGTTCTTC.

V usage is TRBV10-3 and J usage is TRBJ2-3, with no clear D. Per the germline V gene, CDR1 is ENHRY and CDR2 is SYGVKD. Between the trimmed V and J ends, which lost 7 bases and 2 bases, there was a span of 19 bases. CDR3 length: 16 residues. CDR3 loop: CAIKKGPDINTDTQYF. The CDR3 coding sequence is TGTGCCATCAAGAAGGGCCCCGACATTAACACAGATACGCAGTATTTT.

The chain uses TRBV9 and TRBJ1-2, with D maybe TRBD1 (5 bases). V dropped 3 bases and J dropped 2 bases, with 17 bases sitting between them. Germline V lookup: CDR1 SGDLS, CDR2 YYNGEE. The CDR3 spans 16 residues. The CDR3 is CASSGMTGPMNYGYTF. The DNA for the CDR3 is TGTGCCAGCAGCGGGATGACGGGACCGATGAACTATGGCTACACCTTC.

This clone was recorded a few times. V is TRBV13 and J is TRBJ1-1; D is unresolved. Trimming stripped 3 bases from V and 3 bases from J, with 2 bases between. CDR1 and CDR2 (germline): PRHDT, FYEKMQ (reference sequence). The CDR3 sequence is 11 residues long. CDR3 region: CASSFDTEAFF. The CDR3 DNA is TGTGCCAGCAGCTTTGACACTGAAGCTTTCTTT.

This clone was detected a few times. V usage is TRBV19 and J usage is TRBJ1-1; D is unresolved. The germline V gene encodes CDR1 LNHDA and CDR2 SQIVND (reference sequence). Trimming cost V 2 bases and J 2 bases, with 15 bases left between them. This CDR3 contains 16 residues. The CDR3 nucleotides are TGTGCCAGTAGTATATTAGGAACAAGGAGAAACACTGAAGCTTTCTTT. Encoded protein: CASSILGTRRNTEAFF. Full variable domain (missing parts from reference TRBV19 and TRBJ1-1): DGGITQSPKYLFRKEGQNVTLSCEQNLNHDAMYWYRQDPGQGLRLIYYSQIVNDFQKGDIAEGYSVSREKKESFPLTVTSAQKNPTAFYLCASSILGTRRNTEAFFGQGTRLTVV.

The chain couples TRBV7-6 to TRBJ2-7, with unresolved D. The CDR3 has 14 residues. V gave up 5 bases and J gave up 1 base, with 12 bases separating them. Germline V gene sequence: CDR1 SGHVS, CDR2 FNYEAQ. This CDR3 reads CASSPKEISYEQYF. CDR3 nucleotides: TGTGCCAGCAGCCCTAAGGAGATTTCCTACGAGCAGTACTTC. The complete variable domain, with remaining parts taken from reference TRBV7-6 and TRBJ2-7, reads GAGVSQSPRYKVTKRGQDVALRCDPISGHVSLYWYRQALGQGPEFLTYFNYEAQQDKSGLPNDRFSAERPEGSISTLTIQRTEQRDSAMYRCASSPKEISYEQYFGPGTRLTVT.

The chain joins TRBV12-5 to TRBJ2-7; D possibly corresponds to TRBD1 (5 bases). Germline CDR1 reads LGHNT; CDR2 reads FRNRAP. Trimming removed 0 bases from V and 6 bases from J, with 21 bases in between. The CDR3 covers 17 residues. In DNA form, the CDR3 reads TGTGCTAGTGGTTTGGTGTCTGTCCCAGGGCAGTCAGGCGAGCAGTACTTC. It yields the protein CASGLVSVPGQSGEQYF.

This chain joins TRBV6-6 and TRBJ1-2, with D maybe TRBD1 (6 bases). The germline V and J ends were trimmed by 5 bases and 2 bases, with 12 bases remaining between them. CDR1 is MNHNY and CDR2 is SVGAGI in the germline V gene (reference sequence). This CDR3 is built from 14 residues. This CDR3 reads CASSTTGRNYGYTF. CDR3 DNA sequence: TGTGCCAGCAGTACAACAGGGAGAAACTATGGCTACACCTTC.

The rearrangement uses TRBV5-1 and TRBJ2-7; a possible D gene is TRBD1 (5 bases). CDR3 length equals 14 residues. Germline lookup yields CDR1 SGHRS and CDR2 YFSETQ. The V end was cut by 2 bases, the J end by 2 bases, with 11 bases between. CDR3 DNA sequence: TGCGCCAGCAGCTTAGATCAGGGAACCTACGAGCAGTACTTC. Translated, it gives CASSLDQGTYEQYF.

The CDR3 reads CASSPAQGGKLFF. The CDR3 DNA reads TGTGCCAGCTCACCGGCACAGGGGGGAAAACTGTTTTTT. The rearrangement joins TRBV18 to TRBJ1-4, with 8 bases that match TRBD1. With 3 bases clipped from V and 10 bases from J, the junction kept 4 bases outside the gene matches. Germline values: CDR1 KGHSH, CDR2 LQKENI. CDR3 size: 13 residues.